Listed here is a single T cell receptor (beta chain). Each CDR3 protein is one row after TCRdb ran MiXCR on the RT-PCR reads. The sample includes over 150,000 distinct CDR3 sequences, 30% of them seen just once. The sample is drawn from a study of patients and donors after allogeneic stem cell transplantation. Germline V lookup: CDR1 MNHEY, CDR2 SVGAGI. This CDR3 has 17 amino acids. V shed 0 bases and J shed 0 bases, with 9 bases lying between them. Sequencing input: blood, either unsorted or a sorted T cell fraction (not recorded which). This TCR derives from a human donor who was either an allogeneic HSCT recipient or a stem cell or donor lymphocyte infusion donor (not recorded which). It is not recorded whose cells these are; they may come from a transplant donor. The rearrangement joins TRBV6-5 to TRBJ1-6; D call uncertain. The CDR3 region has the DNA TGTGCCAGCAGTTACTCGCGACTAAGCTCCTATAATTCACCCCTCCACTTT. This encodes CASSYSRLSSYNSPLHF.